Below are 17 T cell receptor delta chains sequenced from a single sample in a study of gamma-delta chains in newborns, infants, children. TCRdb made new clone calls on the reads using CATT. The sample lists about 11,000 delta-chain clones, approximately 3.5% seen once, with roughly 8.9% in the top ten. The sequenced material came from blood. The receptors were sampled from a child who was a newborn, infant or young child, either healthy, febrile or measles-vaccinated (not recorded which).

This clone was counted a few times. Other nucleotide sequences in the sample specify the same CDR3. The chain has TRDV2 and TRDJ3; possibly TRDD3 for D (5 bases). The CDR3 runs to 16 residues. Trimming cost V 0 bases and J 5 bases, with 10 bases left between them. In germline, CDR1 is GEAIGNYY, CDR2 EKD. This chain's CDR3 is CACDTVGSGDTRQMFF. Written as DNA, the CDR3 is TGTGCCTGTGACACCGTGGGGTCCGGGGACACCCGACAGATGTTTTTC.

This clone turned up a few times. V usage is TRDV3 and J usage is TRDJ1; 11 positions match TRDD3. Germline V gene data show CDR1 as TVYSNPD and CDR2 as GDNSRS (reference sequence). The V segment lost 2 bases and the J segment 4 bases; nucleotides outside the gene matches: 15. CDR3 size: 17 residues. In DNA, the CDR3 is TGTGCCTTTGGTCCCCGGCAAAATGGGGGATACGGCGATAAACTCATCTTT. Translated, it gives CAFGPRQNGGYGDKLIF.

The V call is TRDV1, the J call TRDJ1; no firm D call. V was cut by 1 base and J by 0 bases, with 9 bases left in between. The V gene's germline CDR1 is TSWWSYY and CDR2 QGS. There are 15 residues in the CDR3. The chain's CDR3 is CALGERLRDTDKLIF. CDR3 sequence (DNA): TGTGCTCTTGGGGAACGCCTCAGGGACACCGATAAACTCATCTTT.

The chain joins TRDV1 to TRDJ1; 8 bases map to TRDD3. V was clipped by 1 base and J by 2 bases; unmatched bases: 24. From germline, CDR1 is TSWWSYY and CDR2 QGS. CDR3 length: 22 amino acids. The CDR3 here is CALGEPVFYSTGGRMGTDKLIF. The CDR3 nucleotides read TGTGCTCTTGGGGAACCCGTTTTCTACAGTACTGGGGGGCGAATGGGGACCGATAAACTCATCTTT.

There are a few counts of this clone. A far bigger clonotype differs at one base, so this is likely a read error. The same CDR3 also results from other DNA sequences found in this sample. This chain joins TRDV2 and TRDJ1; D not resolved. The germline CDR1 and CDR2 sequences are GEAIGNYY and EKD. The CDR3 has 15 residues. The V end was cut by 1 base, the J end by 3 bases, with 14 bases between. The CDR3 sequence is CACDTIGRRADKLIF. The DNA for the CDR3 is TGTGCCTGTGACACAATTGGGAGAAGGGCCGATAAACTCATCTTT.

This clone was seen a few times. This chain links TRDV2 with TRDJ1; D remains ambiguous. There are 14 residues in the CDR3. CDR1 is GEAIGNYY and CDR2 is EKD in the germline V gene. The V gene lost 2 bases and the J gene lost 8 bases, with 17 bases spanning the gap. CDR3 DNA sequence: TGTGCCTGTGACAAGATTCCGATCCCCCAAAAACTCATCTTT. This translates into CACDKIPIPQKLIF.

Relative to its sample, this clone is medium-sized (0.01 to 0.1%). The same CDR3 can be traced to other DNA sequences in this sample. V and J are TRDV2 and TRDJ2; 10 bases map to TRDD3. Looked up from germline, CDR1 is GEAIGNYY and CDR2 is EKD. This CDR3 comprises 15 residues. With V trimmed by 3 bases and J by 5 bases, 5 bases remained unmatched. In nucleotides, the CDR3 is TGTGCCTGTGACCCGCTACTGGGGGATACAGCACAACTCTTCTTT. Protein sequence: CACDPLLGDTAQLFF.

The J segment is TRDJ1; no V gene was assigned; TRDD3 is the table's D call, not checked against the DNA. The CDR3 loop spans 19 amino acids. The CDR3 DNA is TGTGCCTGTGAGCCGATGATTGCTACCGGACGGGGGACCTCCGATAAACTCATCTTT. It specifies CACEPMIATGRGTSDKLIF.

This clone has just a few counts. The protein recorded in TCRdb does not match the translated DNA at residue 15; the protein presented here comes from translating the DNA. The chain carries TRDV1 and TRDJ1, with D hard to call. The CDR3 has 17 residues. Looked up from germline, CDR1 is TSWWSYY and CDR2 is QGS. CDR3 region: CALGEPLLWRDYDKPIF. The CDR3 region has the DNA TGTGCTCTTGGGGAACCGCTTTTATGGCGTGACTACGATAAACCCATCTTT.

The DNA for the CDR3 is TGTGCCTGTGACACACTGGGGGAGGATTCAGGCACCCGACAGATGTTTTTC. This translates into CACDTLGEDSGTRQMFF. The chain carries TRDV2 and TRDJ3; the match to TRDD3 covers 9 bases. The CDR3 loop spans 17 amino acids. Germline CDR1 GEAIGNYY, CDR2 EKD. V shed 1 base, J shed 9 bases, and the junction held 9 bases outside the gene matches.

The chain employs TRDV2 and TRDJ3; 7 positions agree with TRDD3. Germline V gene sequence: CDR1 GEAIGNYY, CDR2 EKD. Trimming took 1 base from V and 0 from J; bases not matched to a gene: 5. This CDR3 contains 18 residues. The CDR3 bases are TGTGCCTGTGACACTGGGGGACCCCTCTCCTGGGACACCCGACAGATGTTTTTC. Its translation: CACDTGGPLSWDTRQMFF.

This clone has just a few counts. The J gene is TRDJ1, the V gene TRDV2, with 8 bases that match TRDD3. The CDR3 loop spans 18 amino acids. Looked up from germline, CDR1 is GEAIGNYY and CDR2 is EKD. Trimming took 0 bases from V and 1 from J; bases not matched to a gene: 12. The CDR3 DNA reads TGTGCCTGTGACACCGTTCCACTTACTGGGGGGATCACCGATAAACTCATCTTT. Protein sequence: CACDTVPLTGGITDKLIF.

This clone occurred a few times. This chain joins TRDV1 and TRDJ1, with TRDD3 matching 8 bases. Looked up from germline, CDR1 is TSWWSYY and CDR2 is QGS. This CDR3 region has 15 residues. J was trimmed by 4 bases and V by 4 bases; bases with no gene match: 8. CDR3 in amino acids: CALGVRGDTFDKLIF. The CDR3 region has the DNA TGTGCTCTTGGGGTCCGAGGGGATACTTTCGATAAACTCATCTTT.

V gene TRDV1 combines with J gene TRDJ1; D is possibly TRDD3 (5 bases). Germline lookup yields CDR1 TSWWSYY and CDR2 QGS. V was cut by 2 bases and J by 0 bases, with 19 bases left in between. This CDR3 contains 18 residues. The DNA of the CDR3 is TGTGCTCTTGGGGAAACAGGATCACCCTGGGCGTACACCGATAAACTCATCTTT. This encodes CALGETGSPWAYTDKLIF.

The J gene is TRDJ1, the V gene TRDV1; 11 nucleotides match TRDD3. Germline-derived CDR1 and CDR2 are TSWWSYY and QGS. This CDR3 is 24 amino acids long. V shed 1 base and J 4 bases; nucleotides not matched to a gene: 29. The CDR3 loop is CALGEPMLGATGGYLPPVDDKLIF. CDR3 sequence (DNA): TGTGCTCTTGGGGAACCGATGCTAGGGGCTACTGGGGGATATCTTCCCCCTGTTGACGATAAACTCATCTTT.

This clone was seen a handful of times. This chain uses TRDV2 with TRDJ1, with 7 bases that match TRDD3. CDR1 GEAIGNYY and CDR2 EKD come from the germline V gene. J was trimmed by 3 bases and V by 3 bases; bases with no gene match: 6. This CDR3 has 14 residues. The CDR3 sequence: CACDPLGVPDKLIF. Here the CDR3 DNA reads TGTGCCTGTGACCCGCTGGGGGTCCCCGATAAACTCATCTTT.

In its sample, this clone was seen a few times. This could be a read error, since a much larger clone is one nucleotide away. Different DNA sequences within this sample yield the same CDR3. This rearrangement joins TRDV2 to TRDJ1; D call uncertain. This CDR3 region has 14 residues. Germline V lookup: CDR1 GEAIGNYY, CDR2 EKD. In DNA form, the CDR3 reads TGTGCCTGTGTTCCCCTTACGAACACCGATAAACTCATCTTC. This encodes CACVPLTNTDKLIF.